This T cell receptor beta chain was captured in a study of molecular identifiers for immune sequencing clone quantification. Study-level points and caveats: Clones above 20 RNA copies contained over 98% of effector molecules but under 1% of naive ones.

The CDR3 sequence is 16 residues long. CDR1 and CDR2 from the germline V gene are MNHNS and SASEGT. Trimming took 6 bases from V and 0 from J, leaving 15 bases between them. On this clonotype itself: Its antigen is unknown.

Both previously described methods and listed TCR primers were employed to make bulk TCR libraries. Using its own MiXCR run on the PCR reads, TCRdb lists one record per CDR3 protein. The data hold 400,000 to 600,000 distinct CDR3 sequences, with about a quarter observed a single time. The origin of this receptor is a human donor in good health. Some libraries in this study had Jurkat cell RNA spiked in. Source material: naive CD8+ T cells from blood, with Jurkat cell RNA spiked in. Regarding subset: FACS-sorted CD8+CD4-CCR7+CD45RA+ naive T cells. J is TRBJ1-3 and V is TRBV6-1; possible D gene TRBD1, 5 bases. The CDR3 is CASRIPGQGSGNTIYF. CDR3 bases: TGTGCCAGCAGGATCCCGGGGCAGGGCTCTGGAAACACCATATATTTT.